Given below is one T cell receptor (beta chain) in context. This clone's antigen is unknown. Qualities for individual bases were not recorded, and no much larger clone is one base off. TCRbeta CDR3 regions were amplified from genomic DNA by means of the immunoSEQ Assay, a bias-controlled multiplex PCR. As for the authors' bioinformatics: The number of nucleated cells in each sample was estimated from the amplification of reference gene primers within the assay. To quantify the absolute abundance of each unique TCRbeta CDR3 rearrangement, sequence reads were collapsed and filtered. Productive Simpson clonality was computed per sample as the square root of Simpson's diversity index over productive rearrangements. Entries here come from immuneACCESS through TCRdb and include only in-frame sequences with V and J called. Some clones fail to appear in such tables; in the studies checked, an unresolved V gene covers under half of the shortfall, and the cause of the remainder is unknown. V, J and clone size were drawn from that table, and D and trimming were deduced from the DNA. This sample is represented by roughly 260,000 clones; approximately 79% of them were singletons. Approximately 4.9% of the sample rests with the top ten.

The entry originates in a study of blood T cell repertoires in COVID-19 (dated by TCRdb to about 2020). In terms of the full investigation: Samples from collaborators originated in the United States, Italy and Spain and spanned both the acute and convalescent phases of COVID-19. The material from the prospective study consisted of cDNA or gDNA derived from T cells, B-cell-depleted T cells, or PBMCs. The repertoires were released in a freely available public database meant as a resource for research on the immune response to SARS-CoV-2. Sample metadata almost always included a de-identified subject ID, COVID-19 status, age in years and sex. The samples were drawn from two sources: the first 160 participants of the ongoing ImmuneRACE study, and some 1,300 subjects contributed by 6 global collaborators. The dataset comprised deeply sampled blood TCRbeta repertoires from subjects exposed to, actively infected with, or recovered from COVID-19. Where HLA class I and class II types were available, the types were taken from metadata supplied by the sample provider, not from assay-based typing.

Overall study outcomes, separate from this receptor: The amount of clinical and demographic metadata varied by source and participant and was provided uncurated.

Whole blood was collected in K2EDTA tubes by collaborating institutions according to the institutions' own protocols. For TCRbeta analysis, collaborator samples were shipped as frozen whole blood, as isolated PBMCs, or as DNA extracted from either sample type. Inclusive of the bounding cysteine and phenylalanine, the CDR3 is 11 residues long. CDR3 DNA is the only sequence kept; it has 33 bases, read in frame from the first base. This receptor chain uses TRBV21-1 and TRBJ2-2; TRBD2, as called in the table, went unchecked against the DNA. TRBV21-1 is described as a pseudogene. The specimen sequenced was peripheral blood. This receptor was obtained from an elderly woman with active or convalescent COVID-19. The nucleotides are TGTGCCAGCAGCCCCCGTCCCGGGCTGTTTTTT. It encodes CASSPRPGLFF.